A single sample gave rise to the 32 T cell receptor beta chains below, sequenced in a study of spatial heterogeneity in lung cancer (dated by TCRdb to between 2018 and 2021). Findings and caveats that apply to the study as a whole: A correlation was observed between the number of expanded intratumoral alpha and beta TCRs and the tumor nonsynonymous mutation count.

Library prep was done by 5' RACE. For sequencing, a NextSeq 500 was employed. The raw public data were reprocessed by TCRdb itself: fastp quality trimming at Q25, MiXCR clonotype calling, in-frame beta chains only. Rows matching on CDR3 protein sequence are summarized as one entry with the most common DNA and genes. This sample is represented by some 16,000 distinct CDR3 sequences; approximately 6.5% of them were singletons. Roughly a fifth of the sample rests with the top ten. No antigen has been assigned to these receptors. The meaning of the sample's time point label: sample taken at primary tumor resection. The sequenced sample was lung tumor tissue, obtained at surgery. The receptors stem from a female donor with early-stage non-small cell lung cancer.

For this clonotype: Found in a library prepared for alpha chains, this beta chain is an off-target read, and its abundance has little meaning. This chain connects TRBV6-1 to TRBJ1-1; no reliable D call. Deletions cut 6 bases from V and 2 bases from J, with 10 bases between. Germline assignment: CDR1 MNHNS and CDR2 SASEGT. This CDR3 has 13 residues. In DNA form, the CDR3 reads TGTGCCAGCAGCGGGCCCGCCAACACTGAAGCTTTCTTT. It yields the protein CASSGPANTEAFF.

Notes on this clonotype: The library was prepared for alpha chains; this beta chain is a stray read, so its frequency means little. The chain uses TRBV6-5 and TRBJ2-7; D might be TRBD2 (5 bases). Germline V CDR1 and CDR2: MNHEY, SVGAGI. The ends were cut back, 0 bases at V and 0 bases at J, with 9 bases in the middle. The length of the CDR3 is 15 residues. As DNA, the CDR3 is TGTGCCAGCAGTTACTCGACGGGAAGCTCCTACGAGCAGTACTTC. Protein sequence: CASSYSTGSSYEQYF.

This clonotype occurred many times. The library was built for alpha chains, so this beta chain is an off-target read and its size means little. The V gene is TRBV11-2, the J gene TRBJ2-1; D could derive from TRBD1 or TRBD2 (5 bases each). The CDR3 totals 14 residues. With 5 bases removed from V and 9 bases from J, the gap between germline ends came to 17 bases. Germline V lookup: CDR1 SGHAT, CDR2 FQNNGV. CDR3 DNA sequence: TGTGCCAGCAGCCCCCAGATAGGGACCGGTGAGCAGTTCTTC. This translates into CASSPQIGTGEQFF.

The sample holds many counts of this clonotype. Since it is a stray read in a library aimed at alpha chains, this beta chain has a size that is not meaningful. The rearrangement links TRBV7-6 to TRBJ1-2, with 8 nucleotides matching TRBD1. V shed 0 bases and J 4 bases; nucleotides not matched to a gene: 7. The length of the CDR3 is 16 residues. Germline V CDR1 and CDR2: SGHVS, FNYEAQ. CDR3: CASSLAGGQGLYGYTF. DNA of the CDR3: TGTGCCAGCAGCTTAGCTGGCGGACAGGGCCTCTATGGCTACACCTTC.

Within the sample, this clonotype is medium-sized. This beta chain came through as a stray read in a library set up for alpha chains, and its size says little. This rearrangement joins TRBV6-5 to TRBJ1-1; D is perhaps TRBD1 (5 bases). Between the trimmed V and J ends, which lost 0 bases and 1 base, there was a span of 15 bases. Germline V gene data show CDR1 as MNHEY and CDR2 as SVGAGI. The CDR3 is 17 residues long. CDR3 region: CASSYSARQGSNTEAFF. CDR3 sequence (DNA): TGTGCCAGCAGTTACTCGGCTCGTCAGGGCTCGAACACTGAAGCTTTCTTT.

A remark on this clonotype: As an off-target read in a library built for alpha chains, this beta chain has a frequency of little significance. The chain carries TRBV9 and TRBJ1-1; D uncertain. The germline V gene has CDR1 SGDLS and CDR2 YYNGEE. Between the trimmed V and J ends, which lost 3 bases and 3 bases, there was a span of 9 bases. CDR3 length: 13 residues. For the CDR3, the DNA is TGTGCCAGCAGCGAGGTAGGCTACACTGAAGCTTTCTTT. As protein: CASSEVGYTEAFF.

This clonotype was found many times. This beta chain appears as a stray read in a library generated for alpha chains; its size is not informative. CDR3 coding DNA: TGTGCCAGCAGCTTAGGAGGGTGGACAGGGATTCTGCGAAACACCATATATTTT. Translation gives CASSLGGWTGILRNTIYF. V usage is TRBV7-2 and J usage is TRBJ1-3, with TRBD1 matching 8 bases. CDR1 is SGHTA and CDR2 is FQGNSA in the germline V gene. With 1 base clipped from V and 5 bases from J, the junction kept 13 bases outside the gene matches. CDR3 length: 18 amino acids.

This clonotype was found many times. In a library made to pick up alpha chains, this beta chain is a stray read with a size that means little. The chain couples TRBV29-1 to TRBJ2-7, with no clear D. The CDR3 is 12 amino acids. CDR1 is SQVTM, CDR2 ANQGSEA, per germline. With 4 bases removed from V and 3 bases from J, the gap between germline ends came to 10 bases. CDR3 amino acids: CSVAEDFYEQYF. The CDR3 region has the DNA TGCAGCGTTGCCGAGGATTTCTACGAGCAGTACTTC.

This clonotype was observed many times. This beta chain turned up in a library designed for alpha chains; as an off-target read, its abundance says little. The chain is built from TRBV20-1 and TRBJ2-1, with TRBD2 matching over 12 bases. This CDR3 region has 14 residues. Germline V lookup: CDR1 DFQATT, CDR2 SNEGSKA (reference sequence). The junction had 3 bases not matched to a gene; V was cut back by 6 bases and J by 3 bases. CDR3 sequence (DNA): TGCAGTGCCAGGACTAGCGGGGACTACAATGAGCAGTTCTTC. Its translation: CSARTSGDYNEQFF.

A note on this clonotype: Because the library targeted alpha chains, this beta chain is an off-target read whose size means little. The chain couples TRBV3-1 to TRBJ1-2, with D unclear. V was shortened by 0 bases and J by 3 bases, with 11 bases between the two germline ends. CDR1 is LGHDT and CDR2 is YNNKEL in the germline V gene (reference sequence). This CDR3 has 15 residues. The CDR3 sequence is CASSQEANGYYGYTF. The CDR3 nucleotides are TGTGCCAGCAGCCAAGAGGCGAACGGCTACTATGGCTACACCTTC.

This clonotype is deemed medium-sized. This beta chain turned up in a library designed for alpha chains; as an off-target read, its abundance says little. The CDR3 DNA follows: TGTGCCAGCAGCTTAGTGACAGGGGGCGGCCAGCCCCAGCATTTT. The encoded protein is CASSLVTGGGQPQHF. The chain couples TRBV7-2 to TRBJ1-5; 10 positions match TRBD1. Germline CDR1 SGHTA, CDR2 FQGNSA. Trimming cost V 1 base and J 7 bases; bases outside gene matches: 4. The length of the CDR3 is 15 residues.

In this sample, this clonotype turned up many times. This beta chain is an unintended read in a library built for alpha chains; its size means little. V and J are TRBV27 and TRBJ1-5; 8 positions match TRBD1. Germline V gene sequence: CDR1 MNHEY, CDR2 SMNVEV (reference sequence). This CDR3 has 15 residues. J lost 2 bases, V lost 8 bases, and 8 bases had no gene match. CDR3 DNA sequence: TGTGCCAGCTCGACCCGGGGACAGGGCAATCAGCCCCAGCATTTT. This codes for CASSTRGQGNQPQHF.

On this clonotype: This beta chain is a stray read from a library made for alpha chains; its abundance is not meaningful. The rearrangement links TRBV27 to TRBJ1-1; 7 bases agree with TRBD1. Germline assignment: CDR1 MNHEY and CDR2 SMNVEV (reference sequence). V shed 11 bases, J shed 3 bases, and the junction held 9 bases outside the gene matches. The CDR3 is made up of 13 amino acids. The CDR3 reads CAAQRQGYTEAFF. The CDR3 DNA reads TGTGCCGCCCAGCGACAGGGTTACACTGAAGCTTTCTTT.

This clonotype was found many times. The library was built for alpha chains, so this beta chain is an off-target read and its size means little. V usage is TRBV3-1 and J usage is TRBJ1-5, with D tentatively TRBD1 (6 bases). Trimming removed 4 bases at V and 0 bases at J, with 10 bases between. The CDR3 is made up of 15 amino acids. CDR1 and CDR2 (germline): LGHDT, YNNKEL (reference sequence). The CDR3 region is CASSLGTYSNQPQHF. The CDR3 DNA sequence: TGTGCCAGCAGCCTCGGGACATATAGCAATCAGCCCCAGCATTTT.

This clonotype was recorded many times. A read error may account for a junction end that differs from germline. The size of this beta chain means little, since it is a stray read in a library made for alpha chains. CDR3 nucleotides: TGTGCCAGCAGCGTAGCCAAATACAATGAGCAGTTCTTC. Its protein product is CASSVAKYNEQFF. V and J are TRBV7-2 and TRBJ2-1; D is undetermined. Germline-derived CDR1 and CDR2 are SGHTA and FQGNSA. This CDR3 region has 13 residues. The full variable domain, with the rest looked up from reference TRBV7-2 and TRBJ2-1, is GAGVSQSPSNKVTEKGKDVELRCDPISGHTALYWYRQSLGQGLEFLIYFQGNSAPDKSGLPSDRFSAERTGGSVSTLTIQRTQQEDSAVYLCASSVAKYNEQFFGPGTRLTVL.

The table lists this clonotype with many counts. Since the library was made to target alpha chains, this beta chain is a stray read and its abundance is not meaningful. The V and J genes are TRBV10-3 and TRBJ2-4; D not resolved. The CDR3 has 17 amino acids. Germline CDR1 ENHRY, CDR2 SYGVKD. Trimming stripped 0 bases from V and 0 bases from J, with 12 bases between. As DNA, the CDR3 is TGTGCCATCAGTGAGTCGTCACAGCGATTAGCCAAAAACATTCAGTACTTC. It encodes CAISESSQRLAKNIQYF.

In its sample, this clonotype was seen many times. This beta chain is off target for a library built for alpha chains, so its abundance means little. CDR3 DNA: TGCGCCAGCAGCTTGACCGGGACCTACCAAGAGACCCAGTACTTC. This codes for CASSLTGTYQETQYF. This chain uses TRBV5-1 with TRBJ2-5; D assignment may be TRBD1 or TRBD2 (5 bases each). CDR1 and CDR2 from the germline V gene are SGHRS and YFSETQ. This CDR3 contains 15 residues. The germline V and J ends were trimmed by 1 base and 0 bases, with 10 bases remaining between them.

Comments on this clonotype: The library was prepared for alpha chains; this beta chain is a stray read, so its frequency means little. The CDR3 nucleotides are TGTGCCAGCAAGCCCGGGACAGGGCTAGCGGGGGGGACTTACAATGAGCAGTTCTTC. This codes for CASKPGTGLAGGTYNEQFF. The chain links TRBV7-9 to TRBJ2-1; 12 bases are a match to TRBD2. The germline V gene has CDR1 SEHNR and CDR2 FQNEAQ (reference sequence). This CDR3 is built from 19 residues. The J segment lost 4 bases and the V segment lost 7 bases, leaving 17 bases of the junction unmatched.

This clonotype has at least ten counts. A library made for alpha chains picked up this beta chain off target, so its size means little. V is TRBV6-5 and J is TRBJ1-3; D is perhaps TRBD1 (5 bases). CDR3 size: 13 residues. V was trimmed by 6 bases and J by 0 bases, leaving 6 bases between them. Germline V lookup: CDR1 MNHEY, CDR2 SVGAGI. As DNA, the CDR3 is TGTGCCAGCAGCAGGGACTCTGGAAACACCATATATTTT. Translated: CASSRDSGNTIYF.

This clonotype was picked up many times. This beta chain represents an off-target read in a library built for alpha chains; its size is of limited meaning. This chain joins TRBV11-2 and TRBJ2-1; the match to TRBD2 covers 10 bases. This CDR3 spans 14 amino acids. Unmatched junction bases numbered 4, after V lost 2 bases and J lost 9 bases. Germline V lookup: CDR1 SGHAT, CDR2 FQNNGV. CDR3 amino acids: CASSLSGGGFEQFF. In DNA form, the CDR3 reads TGTGCCAGCAGCTTAAGCGGGGGGGGTTTTGAGCAGTTCTTC.

Many counts were recorded for this clonotype. Since the library was made to target alpha chains, this beta chain is a stray read and its abundance is not meaningful. The V and J genes are TRBV20-1 and TRBJ2-3, with 13 bases identical to TRBD2. V shed 5 bases and J 10 bases; nucleotides not matched to a gene: 12. CDR1 and CDR2 (germline): DFQATT, SNEGSKA (reference sequence). This CDR3 is built from 15 residues. CDR3 sequence (DNA): TGCAGTGCTGTAGCACAGGGACTAGCGGGGTTGGCGCAGTATTTT. The encoded protein is CSAVAQGLAGLAQYF.

This clonotype was seen ten or more times. In a library made to pick up alpha chains, this beta chain is a stray read with a size that means little. The rearrangement joins TRBV3-1 to TRBJ1-1; D not certain. The CDR3 is 14 residues long. V gave up 5 bases and J gave up 2 bases, with 12 bases separating them. Germline CDR1 LGHDT, CDR2 YNNKEL (reference sequence). CDR3 sequence: CASSDRRRNTEAFF. The CDR3 coding sequence is TGTGCCAGCAGCGACCGCCGGAGAAACACTGAAGCTTTCTTT.

This clonotype was detected many times. With the library built for alpha chains, this beta chain is off target and its frequency is not meaningful. The chain recombines TRBV20-1 with TRBJ2-3, with a tentative D call TRBD2 (6 bases). Germline-derived CDR1 and CDR2 are DFQATT and SNEGSKA (reference sequence). The V gene lost 0 bases and the J gene lost 9 bases, with 16 bases spanning the gap. This CDR3 comprises 14 residues. CDR3 DNA sequence: TGCAGTGCTAGAGAGGAGGAGTGGGGGAGGACGCAGTATTTT. Translated, it gives CSAREEEWGRTQYF.

This clonotype was detected ten times or more. The library was prepared for alpha chains; this beta chain is a stray read, so its frequency means little. V gene TRBV11-2 combines with J gene TRBJ2-2; the match to TRBD1 covers 7 bases. Germline CDR1 is SGHAT and CDR2 is FQNNGV. This CDR3 contains 15 residues. V lost 7 bases and J lost 6; bases outside the gene matches: 11. The CDR3 region has the DNA TGTGCCAGCACCATCGTTGGCAGGGGGTCCGGGGAGCTGTTTTTT. Protein product: CASTIVGRGSGELFF.

This clonotype was counted many times. This beta chain is a stray read from a library made for alpha chains; its abundance is not meaningful. The rearrangement joins TRBV5-6 to TRBJ2-7, with D perhaps given as TRBD1 or TRBD2 (5 bases each). The CDR3 has 15 residues. V lost 6 bases and J 3 bases, leaving 19 bases between the germline ends. Germline CDR1 reads SGHDT; CDR2 reads YYEEEE. The CDR3 protein is CASTRYGAGIYEQYF. CDR3 nucleotide sequence: TGTGCCAGCACCCGTTACGGGGCAGGGATCTACGAGCAGTACTTC.

Remarks on this clonotype: In a library made to pick up alpha chains, this beta chain is a stray read with a size that means little. This chain connects TRBV20-1 to TRBJ2-4, with 10 bases lining up with TRBD1. The CDR3 spans 14 residues. Germline CDR1 and CDR2: DFQATT and SNEGSKA (reference sequence). J gave up 6 bases and V 6 bases, and 8 bases lay outside the gene matches. The CDR3 bases are TGCAGTGCCGGCGGGGGGACAGGGGTAAACATTCAGTACTTC. Translation gives CSAGGGTGVNIQYF.

This clonotype was observed a few times. Since the library was made to target alpha chains, this beta chain is a stray read and its abundance is not meaningful. The chain combines TRBV6-6 with TRBJ2-7; 11 bases are a match to TRBD1. J gave up 4 bases and V 5 bases, and 7 bases lay outside the gene matches. This CDR3 has 15 residues. Looked up from germline, CDR1 is MNHNY and CDR2 is SVGAGI (reference sequence). CDR3 in DNA: TGTGCCAGCAGTCCCGGACAGGGGGCTCGGTACGAGCAGTACTTC. It is translated as CASSPGQGARYEQYF.

This clonotype showed up many times. A library made for alpha chains picked up this beta chain off target, so its size means little. This rearrangement joins TRBV18 to TRBJ2-1; 8 bases map to TRBD2. J was trimmed by 10 bases and V by 3 bases; bases with no gene match: 11. Germline lookup yields CDR1 KGHSH and CDR2 LQKENI. The CDR3 consists of 15 residues. The CDR3 bases are TGTGCCAGCTCACCCCCCGGGGGGGCAATCGTCGAGCAGTTCTTC. Its protein product is CASSPPGGAIVEQFF.

This clonotype was detected many times. Found in a library prepared for alpha chains, this beta chain is an off-target read, and its abundance has little meaning. The V call is TRBV1, the J call TRBJ2-3; the DNA was not used to check the table's D call, TRBD1. TRBV1 is termed a pseudogene. The CDR3 loop spans 16 amino acids. The CDR3 spells CTSSRIGGGSTDTQYF. The CDR3 DNA reads TGCACCAGCAGCCGCATCGGCGGGGGAAGCACAGATACGCAGTATTTT.

By frequency in the sample, this clonotype is medium-sized. Little can be read into the size of this beta chain, an off-target read in a library designed for alpha chains. The V and J genes are TRBV10-3 and TRBJ1-6; no clear D. Germline lookup yields CDR1 ENHRY and CDR2 SYGVKD. The CDR3 is 14 residues long. V was trimmed by 6 bases and J by 5 bases, leaving 11 bases between them. The CDR3 loop reads CAIRPTADNSPLHF. DNA of the CDR3: TGTGCCATCAGGCCGACCGCTGATAATTCACCCCTCCACTTT.

About this clonotype: Because this beta chain is a stray read in a library intended to capture alpha chains, its abundance should not be given much weight. This chain links TRBV3-1 with TRBJ2-3; D is undetermined. Germline assignment: CDR1 LGHDT and CDR2 YNNKEL (reference sequence). V shed 3 bases and J shed 4 bases, with 11 bases lying between them. The CDR3 covers 14 residues. DNA of the CDR3: TGTGCCAGCAGCCACCCGAATAGGCCAGATACGCAGTATTTT. It encodes CASSHPNRPDTQYF.

This clonotype was detected only a few times. This beta chain was picked up by a library intended for alpha chains and is off target, so its count carries little meaning. The CDR3 coding sequence is TGCGCCAGCAGCCCTTTGGGCCTAGCGGGCGGATCGTCCTACAATGAGCAGTTCTTC. Its protein product is CASSPLGLAGGSSYNEQFF. The genes are TRBV4-1 and TRBJ2-1, with 8 bases matching TRBD2. The germline CDR1 and CDR2 sequences are MGHRA and YSYEKL. This CDR3 is built from 19 residues. V lost 4 bases, J lost 1 base, and 15 bases stayed unmatched.